This TCR beta chain originates from a study of blood T cell repertoires in COVID-19. Study-wide context: The United States, Italy and Spain supplied acute and convalescent COVID-19 samples.

Using immunoSEQ multiplex PCR, the repertoire was profiled, and TCRdb retains in-frame clones only, with some absent. The sample has approximately 360,000 clones; around 90% are singletons. The V end was cut by 6 bases, the J end by 3 bases, with 17 bases between. The CDR3 totals 15 residues. Germline CDR1 is MNHEY and CDR2 is SVGEGT. The chain is built from TRBV6-2 or TRBV6-3 and TRBJ1-2; TRBD1 is a possible D gene (6 bases). This sequence was found in a man aged 35-49 years with acute or convalescent COVID-19. Source material: peripheral blood. CDR3 in DNA: TGTGCCAGCAGCTCCGACAGGTTGGGGTACTATGGCTACACCTTC. Residues: CASSSDRLGYYGYTF.